The rows below give T cell receptor beta chains drawn from one sample of a study of CD8 T cells in ankylosing spondylitis. TCRdb recomputed calls from the 5' RACE reads with MiXCR, one row per CDR3 protein. The table records approximately 550,000 distinct CDR3 sequences, about 12% of them present only once. Source material: blood, either unsorted or a sorted T cell fraction (not recorded which). The receptors originated from a male donor with ankylosing spondylitis. Both conserved end residues are trimmed from each CDR3.

TRBV11-2 ASSSGGGLVNNEQF
TRBV20-1 SARGLAGVGTQY
TRBV11-2 ASSSTGTEEDEQY
TRBV3-1 ASRWGTEAF
TRBV7-9 ASTTPSKGVYSPLH
TRBV18 ASSPDSPLGTEAF
TRBV7-9 ASSFGLAGVRETQY
TRBV6-2/TRBV6-3 ASSYLSSNQPQH
TRBV7-9 ASSLAGDREKLF
TRBV10-2 ASSGQVSDTQY
TRBV20-1 SAGRLAGAYEQY
TRBV10-3 AISDHRGRMNTEAF
TRBV12-3/TRBV12-4 ASSTQGSIGELF
TRBV30 AWSGQGAYQPQH
TRBV7-9 ASNHPVGGGPDTQY
TRBV27 ASATRNLAEPTYNEQF
TRBV15 ATSSRTSGSTEQF
TRBV20-1 SARTPGQGSEKLF
TRBV20-1 SARDRRGQETQY
TRBV14 ASSPGQNLYGYT
TRBV14 ASSKPSGGPYEQY
TRBV5-1 ASSLREWETQY
TRBV5-1 ASIPGLADLYNEQF
TRBV7-9 ASSLAGRSDVQF
TRBV27 ARDFGQETQY
TRBV12-3/TRBV12-4 ASTPRLVAYNEQF
TRBV7-9 ASSLGTGFQPQH
TRBV5-1 ASSLVGTGYEQY